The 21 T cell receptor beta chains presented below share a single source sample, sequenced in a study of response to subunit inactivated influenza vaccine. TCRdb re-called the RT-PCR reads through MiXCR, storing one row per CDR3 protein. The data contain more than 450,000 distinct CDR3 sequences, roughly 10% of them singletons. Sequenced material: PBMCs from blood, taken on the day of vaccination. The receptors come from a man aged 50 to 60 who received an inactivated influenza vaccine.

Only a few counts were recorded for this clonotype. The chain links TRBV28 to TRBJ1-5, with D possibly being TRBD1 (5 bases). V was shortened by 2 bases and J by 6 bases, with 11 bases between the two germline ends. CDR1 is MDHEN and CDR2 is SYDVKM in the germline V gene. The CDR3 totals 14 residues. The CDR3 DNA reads TGTGCCAGCAGTTTAGGCAGGGCCGGTCAGCCCCAGCATTTT. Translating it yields CASSLGRAGQPQHF.

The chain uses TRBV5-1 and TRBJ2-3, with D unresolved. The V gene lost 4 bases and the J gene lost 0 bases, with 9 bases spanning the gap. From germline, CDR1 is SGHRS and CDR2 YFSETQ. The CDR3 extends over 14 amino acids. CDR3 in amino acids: CASSLARSTDTQYF. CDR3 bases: TGCGCCAGCAGCCTTGCTCGGAGCACAGATACGCAGTATTTT. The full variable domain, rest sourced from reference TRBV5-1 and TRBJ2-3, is KAGVTQTPRYLIKTRGQQVTLSCSPISGHRSVSWYQQTPGQGLQFLFEYFSETQRNKGNFPGRFSGRQFSNSRSEMNVSTLELGDSALYLCASSLARSTDTQYFGPGTRLTVL.

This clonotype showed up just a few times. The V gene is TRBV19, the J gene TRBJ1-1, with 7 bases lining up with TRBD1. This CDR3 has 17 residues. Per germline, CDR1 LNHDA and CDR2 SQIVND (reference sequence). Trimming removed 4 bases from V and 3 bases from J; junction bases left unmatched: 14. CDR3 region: CASSTRPLTGQDTEAFF. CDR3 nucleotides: TGTGCCAGTAGTACCCGACCACTGACAGGGCAGGACACTGAAGCTTTCTTT.

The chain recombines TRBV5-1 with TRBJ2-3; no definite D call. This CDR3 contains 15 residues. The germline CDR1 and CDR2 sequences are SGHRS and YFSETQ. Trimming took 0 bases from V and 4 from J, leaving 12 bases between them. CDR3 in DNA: TGCGCCAGCAGCTTGGCGAAGAAGTCCGCAGATACGCAGTATTTT. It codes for CASSLAKKSADTQYF.

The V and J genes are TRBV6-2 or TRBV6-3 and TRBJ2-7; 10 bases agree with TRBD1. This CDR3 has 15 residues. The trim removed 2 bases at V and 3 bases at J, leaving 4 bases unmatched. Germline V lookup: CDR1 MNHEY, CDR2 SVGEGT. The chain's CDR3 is CASSYPGQGIYEQYF. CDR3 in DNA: TGTGCCAGCAGTTACCCGGGACAGGGGATCTACGAGCAGTACTTC.

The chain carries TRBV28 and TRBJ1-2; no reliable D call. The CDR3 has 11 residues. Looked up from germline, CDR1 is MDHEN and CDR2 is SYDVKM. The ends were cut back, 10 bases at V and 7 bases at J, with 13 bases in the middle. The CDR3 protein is CATSTRSGYTF. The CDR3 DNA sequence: TGTGCCACCTCCACGCGAAGTGGCTACACCTTC.

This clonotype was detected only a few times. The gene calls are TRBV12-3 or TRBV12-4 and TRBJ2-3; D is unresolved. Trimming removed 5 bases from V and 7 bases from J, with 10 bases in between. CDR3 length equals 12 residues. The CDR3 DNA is TGTGCCAGCAGTCCGAATGGGTATACGCAGTATTTT. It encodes CASSPNGYTQYF.

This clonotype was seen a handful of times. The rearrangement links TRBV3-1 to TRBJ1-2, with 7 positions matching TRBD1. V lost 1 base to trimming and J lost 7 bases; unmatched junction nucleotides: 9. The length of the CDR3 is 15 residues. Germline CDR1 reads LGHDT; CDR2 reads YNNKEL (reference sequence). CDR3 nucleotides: TGTGCCAGCAGCCAAGGGACCAGGGGGAGAGGTGGCTACACCTTC. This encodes CASSQGTRGRGGYTF.

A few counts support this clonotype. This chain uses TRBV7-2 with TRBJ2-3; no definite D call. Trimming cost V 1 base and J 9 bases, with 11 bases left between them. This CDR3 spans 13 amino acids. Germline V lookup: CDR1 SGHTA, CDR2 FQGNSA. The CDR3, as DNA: TGTGCCAGCAGCTTAGAACGAGCTGGGACGCAGTATTTT. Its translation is CASSLERAGTQYF.

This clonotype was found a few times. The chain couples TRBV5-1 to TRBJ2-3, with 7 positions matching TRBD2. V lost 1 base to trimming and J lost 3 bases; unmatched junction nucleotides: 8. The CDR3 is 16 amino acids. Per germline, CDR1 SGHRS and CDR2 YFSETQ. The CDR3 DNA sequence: TGCGCCAGCAGCTTGCTAGCGGCAACGCCGACAGATACGCAGTATTTT. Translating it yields CASSLLAATPTDTQYF.

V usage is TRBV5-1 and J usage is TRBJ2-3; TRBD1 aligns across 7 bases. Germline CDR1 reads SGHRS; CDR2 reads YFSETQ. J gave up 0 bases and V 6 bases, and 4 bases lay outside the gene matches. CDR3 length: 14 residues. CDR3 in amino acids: CASTAGGSTDTQYF. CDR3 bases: TGCGCCAGCACGGCAGGGGGTAGCACAGATACGCAGTATTTT.

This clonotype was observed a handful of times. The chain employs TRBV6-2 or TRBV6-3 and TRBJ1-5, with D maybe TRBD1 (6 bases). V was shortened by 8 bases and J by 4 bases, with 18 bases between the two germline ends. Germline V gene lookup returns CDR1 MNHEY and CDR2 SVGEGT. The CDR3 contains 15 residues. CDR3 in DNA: TGTGCCAGCCGACCATCAGGGGAGGCAAATCAGCCCCAGCATTTT. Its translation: CASRPSGEANQPQHF.

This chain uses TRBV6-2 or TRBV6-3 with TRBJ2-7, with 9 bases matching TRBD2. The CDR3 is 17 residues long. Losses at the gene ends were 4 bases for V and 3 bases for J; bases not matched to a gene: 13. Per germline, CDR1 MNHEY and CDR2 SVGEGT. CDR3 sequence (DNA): TGTGCCAGCAGTTCGTCCTCCTATAGCGGGAGTATCTACGAGCAGTACTTC. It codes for CASSSSSYSGSIYEQYF.

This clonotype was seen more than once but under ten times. For the CDR3, the DNA is TGTGCCAGCAGCTGGGATAGGACTAGCGAGGTAGATACGCAGTATTTT. Protein product: CASSWDRTSEVDTQYF. V usage is TRBV2 and J usage is TRBJ2-3; TRBD2 matches 9 bases. The CDR3 runs to 16 residues. Germline-derived CDR1 and CDR2 are SNHLY and FYNNEI. Unmatched junction bases numbered 12, after V lost 6 bases and J lost 5 bases. Based on the CDR3 plus reference TRBV2 and TRBJ2-3, the full variable domain is EPEVTQTPSHQVTQMGQEVILRCVPISNHLYFYWYRQILGQKVEFLVSFYNNEISEKSEIFDDQFSVERPDGSNFTLKIRSTKLEDSAMYFCASSWDRTSEVDTQYFGPGTRLTVL.

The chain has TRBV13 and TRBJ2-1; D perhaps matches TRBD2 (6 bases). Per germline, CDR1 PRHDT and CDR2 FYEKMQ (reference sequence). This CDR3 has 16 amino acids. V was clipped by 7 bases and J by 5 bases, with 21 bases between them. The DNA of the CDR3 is TGTGCCAGCAACCTGCGACTCGGGGGACCGCACAATGAGCAGTTCTTC. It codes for CASNLRLGGPHNEQFF.

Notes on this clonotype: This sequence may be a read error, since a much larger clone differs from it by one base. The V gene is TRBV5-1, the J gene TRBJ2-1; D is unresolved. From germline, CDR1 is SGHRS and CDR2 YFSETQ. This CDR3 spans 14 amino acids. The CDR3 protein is CASSLVLENNEHFF. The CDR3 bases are TGCGCCAGCAGCTTGGTATTAGAAAACAATGAGCACTTCTTC.

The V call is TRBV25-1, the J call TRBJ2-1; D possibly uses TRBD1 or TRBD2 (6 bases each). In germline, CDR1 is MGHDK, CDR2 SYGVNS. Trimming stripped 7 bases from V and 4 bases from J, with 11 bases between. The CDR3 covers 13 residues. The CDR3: CASTEGGYNEQFF. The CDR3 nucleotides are TGTGCCAGCACAGAAGGGGGGTACAATGAGCAGTTCTTC.

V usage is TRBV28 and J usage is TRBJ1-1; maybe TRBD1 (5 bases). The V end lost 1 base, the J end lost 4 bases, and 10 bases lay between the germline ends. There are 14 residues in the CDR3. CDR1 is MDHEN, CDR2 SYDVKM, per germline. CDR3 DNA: TGTGCCAGCAGTTTATATGGCGGGACCACTGAAGCTTTCTTT. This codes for CASSLYGGTTEAFF.

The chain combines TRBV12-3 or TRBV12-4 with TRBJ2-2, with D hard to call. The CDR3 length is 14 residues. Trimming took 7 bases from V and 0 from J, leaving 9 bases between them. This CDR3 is CASNGRANTGELFF. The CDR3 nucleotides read TGTGCCAGCAACGGAAGAGCGAACACCGGGGAGCTGTTTTTT.

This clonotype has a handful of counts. CDR3 in DNA: TGTGCCAGCAGCGCAAGCGGGATAAGGGTATACGAGCAGTACTTC. Protein sequence: CASSASGIRVYEQYF. V is TRBV4-2 and J is TRBJ2-7, with TRBD2 matching over 7 bases. There are 15 residues in the CDR3. Germline V CDR1 and CDR2: LGHNA, YNFKEQ. V lost 5 bases to trimming and J lost 4 bases; unmatched junction nucleotides: 11.

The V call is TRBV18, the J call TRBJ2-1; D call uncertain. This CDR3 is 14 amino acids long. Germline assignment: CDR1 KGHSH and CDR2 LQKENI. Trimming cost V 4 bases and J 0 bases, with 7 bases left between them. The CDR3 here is CASSLQTSYNEQFF. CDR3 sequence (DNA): TGTGCCAGCTCACTGCAGACCTCCTACAATGAGCAGTTCTTC.